This T cell receptor beta chain was obtained from a study of T cell responses to AZD1222 COVID-19 vaccine. Study findings and constraints: Donors skewed white British and female; clonal diversity was possibly underestimated. Spike-specific TCR breadth and depth rose after two AZD1222 doses. Repertoire collection took place solely once the T cell response had peaked.

Germline V gene data show CDR1 as SGHTA and CDR2 as FQGTGA. The CDR3 is 13 amino acids. Trimming removed 1 base from V and 9 bases from J, with 10 bases in between. Profiled with immunoSEQ multiplex PCR; TCRdb holds only in-frame clones, not every one. Of 100,000 to 150,000 clones listed, approximately 85% are singletons. As regards this clone: Its antigen remains unidentified.

The receptor was derived from an adult who received the AZD1222 COVID-19 vaccine. The rearrangement joins TRBV7-3 to TRBJ1-3; D is undetermined. The sample consisted of peripheral blood, taken 28 days after the second AZD1222 dose. CDR3 nucleotides: TGTGCCAGCAGCTTAATGACCGGAGGCACCATATATTTT. Amino acids: CASSLMTGGTIYF.